Shown below are 13 T cell receptor beta chains from a single sample sequenced in a study of blood T cell repertoires in COVID-19. Sequenced by immunoSEQ multiplex PCR; TCRdb stores in-frame clones only, minus some. Of some 190,000 clones listed, roughly 85% are singletons. Sequencing was carried out using peripheral blood. These receptors came from an elderly woman with active or convalescent COVID-19.

This clone has a single count. The chain carries TRBV6-6 and TRBJ1-1, with D uncertain. Trimming stripped 6 bases from V and 0 bases from J, with 2 bases between. Germline values: CDR1 MNHNY, CDR2 SVGAGI (reference sequence). The CDR3 has 11 amino acids. Here the CDR3 DNA reads TGTGCCAGCAGCATGAACACTGAAGCTTTCTTT. This codes for CASSMNTEAFF.

This clone was counted only a few times. The chain uses TRBV2 and TRBJ1-2, with TRBD1 matching 9 bases. The CDR3 runs to 15 residues. CDR1 is SNHLY and CDR2 is FYNNEI in the germline V gene. After removal of 0 bases from V and 4 bases from J, the junction contained 3 bases not matched to a gene. CDR3 region: CASSEAPTGGYGYTF. CDR3 bases: TGTGCCAGCAGTGAAGCGCCGACAGGGGGCTATGGCTACACCTTC.

The chain is built from TRBV12-3 or TRBV12-4 and TRBJ1-2; D may be TRBD1 (6 bases). With 5 bases removed from V and 5 bases from J, the gap between germline ends came to 12 bases. The length of the CDR3 is 13 residues. The chain's CDR3 is CASSPDRYYGYTF. As DNA, the CDR3 is TGTGCCAGCAGTCCTGACAGGTATTATGGCTACACCTTC.

This chain links TRBV18 with TRBJ2-7; TRBD1 agrees at 9 bases. Per germline, CDR1 KGHSH and CDR2 LQKENI. The CDR3 runs to 16 residues. The J segment lost 6 bases and the V segment lost 0 bases, leaving 9 bases of the junction unmatched. The CDR3: CASSPPQGGQGGEQYF. The CDR3 DNA sequence: TGTGCCAGCTCACCACCGCAGGGGGGACAGGGAGGCGAGCAGTACTTC.

The CDR3 sequence is CAWSGGRDQPQHF. Here the CDR3 DNA reads TGTGCCTGGAGTGGGGGCCGCGATCAGCCCCAGCATTTT. The chain carries TRBV30 and TRBJ1-5; possibly TRBD1 for D (5 bases). Trimming pared 1 base from V and 5 bases from J, leaving 9 bases between. The CDR3 has 13 amino acids. CDR1 is GTSNPN, CDR2 SVGIG, per germline (reference sequence).

This clone appeared a single time. The chain carries TRBV7-3 and TRBJ2-4, with a tentative D call TRBD1 (5 bases). The CDR3 sequence is 11 residues long. Germline V lookup: CDR1 SGHTA, CDR2 FQGTGA. V was cut by 8 bases and J by 8 bases, with 10 bases left in between. CDR3 region: CASQGADIQYF. DNA for the CDR3: TGTGCCAGCCAGGGTGCAGACATTCAGTACTTC.

The chain employs TRBV4-1 and TRBJ1-4, with D possibly matching TRBD1 (6 bases). The CDR3 is 15 residues long. Germline CDR1 reads MGHRA; CDR2 reads YSYEKL. Trimming cost V 4 bases and J 4 bases, with 13 bases left between them. CDR3 in amino acids: CASSRSQGNNEKLFF. CDR3 nucleotides: TGCGCCAGCAGCCGGTCACAGGGAAATAATGAAAAACTGTTTTTT.

Only one count was recorded for this clone. The chain has TRBV7-3 and TRBJ1-6, with a tentative D call TRBD1 (6 bases). This CDR3 comprises 15 residues. Germline V lookup: CDR1 SGHTA, CDR2 FQGTGA. V was clipped by 1 base and J by 10 bases, with 14 bases between them. In nucleotides, the CDR3 is TGTGCCAGCAGCTTAAACGCAGGGGTCGGGTCACCCCTCCACTTT. Its translation: CASSLNAGVGSPLHF.

The V call is TRBV7-2, the J call TRBJ1-1; D might be TRBD1 (5 bases). CDR3 length equals 15 residues. V lost 2 bases to trimming and J lost 7 bases, with 17 bases between them. The V gene's germline CDR1 is SGHTA and CDR2 FQGNSA. The CDR3 loop is CASSLQFGGTGEAFF. For the CDR3, the DNA is TGTGCCAGCAGCTTACAGTTTGGAGGGACCGGTGAAGCTTTCTTT.

The chain uses TRBV5-1 and TRBJ2-5; the match to TRBD2 covers 7 bases. Germline V gene sequence: CDR1 SGHRS, CDR2 YFSETQ. The V and J ends lost 4 bases and 5 bases, in that order; junction bases with no gene match: 14. This CDR3 spans 16 amino acids. This CDR3 reads CASSPGGTAGGETQYF. The DNA for the CDR3 is TGCGCCAGCAGCCCAGGAGGGACCGCCGGGGGGGAGACCCAGTACTTC.

The chain recombines TRBV4-1 with TRBJ1-2; D not certain. The germline V gene has CDR1 MGHRA and CDR2 YSYEKL. V shed 0 bases and J shed 2 bases, with 13 bases lying between them. The CDR3 loop spans 16 amino acids. Written as DNA, the CDR3 is TGCGCCAGCAGCCAAGAGTACGTGGCGGGAAACTATGGCTACACCTTC. Amino acids: CASSQEYVAGNYGYTF.

The chain employs TRBV23-1 and TRBJ1-2, with a weak D call TRBD1 (5 bases). TRBV23-1 is given ORF status, its function remaining uncertain. Trimming pared 0 bases from V and 5 bases from J, leaving 7 bases between. CDR3 length: 13 amino acids. CDR3 residues: CASSQSQGYGYTF. In DNA, the CDR3 is TGCGCCAGCAGTCAATCTCAGGGATATGGCTACACCTTC.

The chain has TRBV9 and TRBJ2-7; 7 positions agree with TRBD2. Germline V gene lookup returns CDR1 SGDLS and CDR2 YYNGEE. Losses at the gene ends were 0 bases for V and 2 bases for J; bases not matched to a gene: 5. The CDR3 consists of 15 residues. The CDR3 DNA reads TGTGCCAGCAGCGTAGCGGCTAGCGGCCCCTACGAGCAGTACTTC. Protein sequence: CASSVAASGPYEQYF.